A single sample gave rise to the 25 T cell receptor beta chains below, sequenced in a study of blood T cell repertoires in COVID-19. Only in-frame clones appear in the TCRdb table, and some are missing; sequencing was by immunoSEQ multiplex PCR. The sample consists of under 300,000 clones, nearly 90% of them appearing once. Sequencing was done on a sample of peripheral blood. Receptors were obtained from a woman younger than 45 with acute or convalescent COVID-19.

The V gene is TRBV30, the J gene TRBJ1-1, with a possible D match to TRBD1 (6 bases). The CDR3 is made up of 15 amino acids. The ends were cut back, 4 bases at V and 7 bases at J, with 22 bases in the middle. Germline CDR1 is GTSNPN and CDR2 is SVGIG (reference sequence). The CDR3 DNA reads as TGTGCCTGGACTGTAGGGGGGGCGATTCGGGTTGAAGCTTTCTTT. This gives the protein CAWTVGGAIRVEAFF.

This clone occurred once. The V gene is TRBV19, the J gene TRBJ1-5; 8 bases map to TRBD1. The V and J ends lost 5 bases and 6 bases, in that order; junction bases with no gene match: 6. From germline, CDR1 is LNHDA and CDR2 SQIVND (reference sequence). The length of the CDR3 is 14 residues. The CDR3 loop reads CASSLAGGSQPQHF. The CDR3 coding sequence is TGTGCCAGTAGTTTAGCAGGGGGCAGTCAGCCCCAGCATTTT.

The rearrangement joins TRBV6-2 or TRBV6-3 to TRBJ2-7; D remains ambiguous. The CDR3 loop spans 13 amino acids. Germline CDR1 MNHEY, CDR2 SVGEGT. V was cut by 0 bases and J by 2 bases, with 5 bases left in between. The CDR3 DNA sequence: TGTGCCAGCAGTTACTCACAAGCCTACGAGCAGTACTTC. Translated, it gives CASSYSQAYEQYF.

V is TRBV5-4 and J is TRBJ1-1; the D is unclear. Trimming removed 2 bases from V and 0 bases from J, with 8 bases in between. Germline CDR1 reads SGHNT; CDR2 reads YYREEE (reference sequence). The CDR3 extends over 14 amino acids. CDR3: CASSFELLNTEAFF. Here the CDR3 DNA reads TGTGCCAGCAGCTTCGAACTTTTGAACACTGAAGCTTTCTTT.

This chain connects TRBV19 to TRBJ2-7; 16 bases are a match to TRBD2. This CDR3 is built from 20 residues. Germline CDR1 is LNHDA and CDR2 is SQIVND (reference sequence). J lost 3 bases, V lost 4 bases, and 15 bases had no gene match. The DNA for the CDR3 is TGTGCCAGTAGTACGGGACTTGCGGGACTAGCGGGAGGGTTGAGCTACGAGCAGTACTTC. Its protein product is CASSTGLAGLAGGLSYEQYF.

The rearrangement uses TRBV15 and TRBJ2-3; 8 bases fit TRBD2. Trimming removed 5 bases from V and 5 bases from J; junction bases left unmatched: 6. The CDR3 has 14 residues. The germline V gene has CDR1 LNHNV and CDR2 YYDKDF (reference sequence). The CDR3 DNA is TGTGCCACCAGCGGGACCGGGGGGGGAGATACGCAGTATTTT. Translation gives CATSGTGGGDTQYF.

The chain carries TRBV18 and TRBJ2-3; D might be TRBD2 (5 bases). The CDR3 spans 16 residues. Germline V CDR1 and CDR2: KGHSH, LQKENI. Trimming shortened V by 0 bases and J by 6 bases, and 16 bases separated the two germline ends. CDR3 residues: CASSPPPTPRADTQYF. As DNA, the CDR3 is TGTGCCAGCTCACCACCGCCAACACCGAGGGCGGATACGCAGTATTTT. The full variable domain, completed using reference TRBV18 and TRBJ2-3, is NAGVMQNPRHLVRRRGQEARLRCSPMKGHSHVYWYRQLPEEGLKFMVYLQKENIIDESGMPKERFSAEFPKEGPSILRIQQVVRGDSAAYFCASSPPPTPRADTQYFGPGTRLTVL.

The V and J genes are TRBV11-3 and TRBJ1-2; possible D gene TRBD1, 6 bases. V lost 2 bases, J lost 4 bases, and 11 bases lay in between. This CDR3 is built from 14 residues. The germline V gene has CDR1 SGHNT and CDR2 YENEEA. The CDR3 region is CASSLQTGSYGYTF. CDR3 bases: TGTGCCAGCAGCTTACAAACAGGGTCCTATGGCTACACCTTC.

The CDR3 spells CASGGTSGYNEQFF. CDR3 sequence (DNA): TGTGCCAGCGGAGGGACTAGCGGCTACAATGAGCAGTTCTTC. This chain uses TRBV2 with TRBJ2-1, with TRBD2 identical over 11 bases. V was clipped by 8 bases and J by 3 bases; unmatched bases: 3. Germline V CDR1 and CDR2: SNHLY, FYNNEI. The CDR3 has 14 residues.

The chain links TRBV19 to TRBJ2-7; TRBD2 agrees at 8 bases. Looked up from germline, CDR1 is LNHDA and CDR2 is SQIVND (reference sequence). The CDR3 has 14 amino acids. V shed 3 bases, J shed 1 base, and the junction held 2 bases outside the gene matches. This CDR3 reads CASSISGMSYEQYF. The CDR3 bases are TGTGCCAGTAGTATTAGCGGGATGTCCTACGAGCAGTACTTC.

V gene TRBV7-2 combines with J gene TRBJ2-1, with a tentative D call TRBD1 (6 bases). Trimming took off 4 bases at V and 5 bases at J, with 6 bases between the two ends. The CDR3 loop spans 12 amino acids. The germline V gene encodes CDR1 SGHTA and CDR2 FQGNSA. The DNA of the CDR3 is TGTGCCAGCAGCTGGACAGACAATGAGCAGTTCTTC. It yields the protein CASSWTDNEQFF. Full variable domain (remainder filled in from reference TRBV7-2 and TRBJ2-1): GAGVSQSPSNKVTEKGKDVELRCDPISGHTALYWYRQSLGQGLEFLIYFQGNSAPDKSGLPSDRFSAERTGGSVSTLTIQRTQQEDSAVYLCASSWTDNEQFFGPGTRLTVL.

J is TRBJ2-1 and V is TRBV14, with TRBD2 matching over 7 bases. V shed 1 base and J 3 bases; nucleotides not matched to a gene: 3. There are 15 residues in the CDR3. The V gene's germline CDR1 is SGHDN and CDR2 FVKESK. For the CDR3, the DNA is TGTGCCAGCAGCCAAGGGGCGGGAGTCTACAATGAGCAGTTCTTC. Translation: CASSQGAGVYNEQFF.

V gene TRBV10-2 combines with J gene TRBJ1-1, with TRBD1 identical over 7 bases. Germline CDR1 reads WSHSY; CDR2 reads SAAADI. V gave up 6 bases and J gave up 1 base; unmatched junction bases: 8. CDR3 length: 15 residues. The DNA of the CDR3 is TGCGCCAGCAGGGTAAGACAGGGACCGAACACTGAAGCTTTCTTT. It codes for CASRVRQGPNTEAFF.

This clone occurred once. J is TRBJ1-1 and V is TRBV6-5; D is unclear. Germline loops: CDR1 MNHEY, CDR2 SVGAGI. The CDR3 totals 13 residues. With 6 bases removed from V and 6 bases from J, the gap between germline ends came to 14 bases. The chain's CDR3 is CASRTEGVAEAFF. In DNA, the CDR3 is TGTGCCAGCAGAACCGAAGGAGTCGCTGAAGCTTTCTTT.

This chain connects TRBV19 to TRBJ2-3; TRBD1 matches at 10 bases. The CDR3 has 16 amino acids. CDR1 and CDR2 from the germline V gene are LNHDA and SQIVND (reference sequence). V lost 6 bases and J lost 1; bases outside the gene matches: 7. The CDR3 loop is CASRADRGLGTDTQYF. In DNA, the CDR3 is TGTGCCAGTAGAGCAGACAGGGGGCTCGGCACAGATACGCAGTATTTT.

The chain is built from TRBV19 and TRBJ2-5; TRBD1 is a possible D gene (5 bases). V was clipped by 7 bases and J by 5 bases, with 8 bases between them. The germline V gene encodes CDR1 LNHDA and CDR2 SQIVND (reference sequence). CDR3 length: 11 amino acids. CDR3 sequence: CASTSGETQYF. CDR3 sequence (DNA): TGTGCCAGTACCTCAGGGGAGACCCAGTACTTC.

This chain links TRBV4-2 with TRBJ1-1, with D unresolved. Between the trimmed V and J ends, which lost 1 base and 4 bases, there was a span of 7 bases. This CDR3 spans 13 amino acids. Germline V CDR1 and CDR2: LGHNA, YNFKEQ. Here the CDR3 reads CASSQAEFTEAFF. The CDR3 coding sequence is TGTGCCAGCAGCCAAGCGGAGTTCACTGAAGCTTTCTTT.

J is TRBJ2-5 and V is TRBV7-2, with D possibly matching TRBD2 (5 bases). V lost 1 base and J 2 bases, leaving 14 bases between the germline ends. CDR3 length: 16 amino acids. Germline CDR1 and CDR2: SGHTA and FQGNSA. CDR3 coding DNA: TGTGCCAGCAGCTTAGTGGCATTCGCGGGTCAAGAGACCCAGTACTTC. Translated: CASSLVAFAGQETQYF.

CDR3 bases: TGTGCCATCAGTGAGGCTAGCGGGAATTACAATGAGCAGTTCTTC. Translation: CAISEASGNYNEQFF. The chain uses TRBV10-3 and TRBJ2-1, with TRBD2 identical over 9 bases. The length of the CDR3 is 15 residues. Germline V gives CDR1 ENHRY, CDR2 SYGVKD. V lost 2 bases and J lost 4; bases outside the gene matches: 3.

The chain is built from TRBV19 and TRBJ2-1, with 8 bases matching TRBD2. CDR3 length: 14 amino acids. With 5 bases clipped from V and 6 bases from J, the junction kept 6 bases outside the gene matches. The germline CDR1 and CDR2 sequences are LNHDA and SQIVND (reference sequence). The CDR3 DNA is TGTGCCAGTAGTCCGGGAGGGTCCGCCAATGAGCAGTTCTTC. Amino acids: CASSPGGSANEQFF.

V gene TRBV19 combines with J gene TRBJ2-7, with 7 bases fitting TRBD2. V lost 5 bases to trimming and J lost 0 bases; unmatched junction nucleotides: 4. CDR3 size: 14 residues. Germline lookup yields CDR1 LNHDA and CDR2 SQIVND (reference sequence). The CDR3 sequence is CASSFGGSSYEQYF. The CDR3 coding sequence is TGTGCCAGTAGTTTTGGCGGGAGCTCCTACGAGCAGTACTTC.

The rearrangement uses TRBV24-1 and TRBJ2-5; TRBD2 might be the D (6 bases). CDR1 is KGHDR, CDR2 SFDVKD, per germline. V was shortened by 4 bases and J by 3 bases, with 14 bases between the two germline ends. This CDR3 has 15 amino acids. Here the CDR3 reads CATSDHGTGEETQYF. In nucleotides, the CDR3 is TGTGCCACCAGTGACCACGGGACTGGAGAAGAGACCCAGTACTTC.

This clone was seen only once. This chain connects TRBV10-1 to TRBJ2-1, with 9 bases that match TRBD2. V shed 0 bases, J shed 5 bases, and the junction held 5 bases outside the gene matches. This CDR3 comprises 16 residues. Germline values: CDR1 WNHNN, CDR2 SYGVQD (reference sequence). The CDR3 loop reads CASSESRLAADNEQFF. For the CDR3, the DNA is TGCGCCAGCAGTGAGTCTAGACTAGCGGCCGACAATGAGCAGTTCTTC.

This clone came up once. The rearrangement links TRBV6-5 to TRBJ2-2; TRBD2 aligns across 7 bases. V was pared by 0 bases and J by 5 bases, with 3 bases of the junction left unmatched. Germline lookup yields CDR1 MNHEY and CDR2 SVGAGI. This CDR3 contains 15 residues. The DNA of the CDR3 is TGTGCCAGCAGTTACTCTTTGGGAGGGACCGGGGAGCTGTTTTTT. Translated, it gives CASSYSLGGTGELFF.

The rearrangement joins TRBV7-9 to TRBJ2-5; 8 nucleotides agree with TRBD2. With 4 bases clipped from V and 4 bases from J, the junction kept 14 bases outside the gene matches. The CDR3 contains 17 residues. Germline values: CDR1 SEHNR, CDR2 FQNEAQ (reference sequence). The CDR3 loop is CASSSTRGRILRETQYF. The CDR3 DNA reads TGTGCCAGCAGCTCGACTCGCGGGAGGATCCTCCGAGAGACCCAGTACTTC.